This TCR beta chain was documented in a study of T cell responses to AZD1222 COVID-19 vaccine. Regarding the study as a whole: Baseline antibody screening turned up just a handful of seropositive AZD1222 recipients.

Generated by immunoSEQ multiplex PCR, the TCRdb table keeps only in-frame clones and is missing some. The sample records about 86,000 clones, more than 70% being singletons. Trimming removed 3 bases at V and 5 bases at J, with 17 bases between. CDR3 size: 17 residues. Germline assignment: CDR1 LGHDT and CDR2 YNNKEL (reference sequence). Only one count was recorded for this clone. Antigen: not known. The TCR was taken from an adult in good health. The specimen comprised peripheral blood, sampled on day 0 of AZD1222 vaccination. This rearrangement joins TRBV3-1 (or the pseudogene TRBV3-2) to TRBJ1-6; D uncertain. The CDR3: CASSQVPDTRNNSPLHF. The CDR3 DNA reads TGTGCCAGCAGCCAGGTCCCAGATACCCGGAATAATTCACCCCTCCACTTT.